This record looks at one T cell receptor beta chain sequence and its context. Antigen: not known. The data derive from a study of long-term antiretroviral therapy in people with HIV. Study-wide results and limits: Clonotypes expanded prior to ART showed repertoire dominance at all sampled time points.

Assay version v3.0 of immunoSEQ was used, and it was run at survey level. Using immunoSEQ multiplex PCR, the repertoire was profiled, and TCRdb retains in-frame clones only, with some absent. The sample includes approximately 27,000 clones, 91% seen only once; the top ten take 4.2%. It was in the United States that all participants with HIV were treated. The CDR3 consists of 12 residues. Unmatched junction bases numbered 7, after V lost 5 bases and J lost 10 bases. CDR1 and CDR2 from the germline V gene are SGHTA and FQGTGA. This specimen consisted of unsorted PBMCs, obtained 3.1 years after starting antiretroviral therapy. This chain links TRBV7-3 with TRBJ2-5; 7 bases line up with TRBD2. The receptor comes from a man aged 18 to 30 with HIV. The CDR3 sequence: CASSPTPGGQYF. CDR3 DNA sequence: TGTGCCAGCAGCCCCACCCCGGGAGGCCAGTACTTC.